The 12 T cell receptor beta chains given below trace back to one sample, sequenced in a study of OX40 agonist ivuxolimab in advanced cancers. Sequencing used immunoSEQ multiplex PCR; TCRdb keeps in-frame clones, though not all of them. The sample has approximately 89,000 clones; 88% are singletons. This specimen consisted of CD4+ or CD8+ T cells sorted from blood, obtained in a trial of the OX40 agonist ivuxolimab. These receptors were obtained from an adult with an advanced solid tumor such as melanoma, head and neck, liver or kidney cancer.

The CDR3 nucleotides are TGTGCCAGCAGTTACCGTTACAGGGGTACAGATACGCAGTATTTT. This translates into CASSYRYRGTDTQYF. This sequence joins TRBV6-5 and TRBJ2-3; TRBD1 matches at 7 bases. The germline V gene has CDR1 MNHEY and CDR2 SVGAGI. V was clipped by 2 bases and J by 3 bases; unmatched bases: 5. The CDR3 has 15 residues.

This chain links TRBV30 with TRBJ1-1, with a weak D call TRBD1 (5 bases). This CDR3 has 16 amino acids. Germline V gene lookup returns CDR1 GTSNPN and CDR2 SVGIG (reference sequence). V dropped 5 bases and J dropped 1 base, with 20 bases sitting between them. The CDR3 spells CAWGSGGNGANTEAFF. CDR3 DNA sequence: TGTGCCTGGGGATCGGGGGGAAACGGGGCGAACACTGAAGCTTTCTTT.

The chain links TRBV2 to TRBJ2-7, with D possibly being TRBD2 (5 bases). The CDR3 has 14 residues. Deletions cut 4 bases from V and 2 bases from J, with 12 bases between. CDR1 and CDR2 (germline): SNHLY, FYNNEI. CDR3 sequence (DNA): TGTGCCAGCAGTGCGGGGTCGCCCCCCTACGAGCAGTACTTC. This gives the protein CASSAGSPPYEQYF. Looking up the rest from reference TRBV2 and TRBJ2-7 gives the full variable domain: EPEVTQTPSHQVTQMGQEVILRCVPISNHLYFYWYRQILGQKVEFLVSFYNNEISEKSEIFDDQFSVERPDGSNFTLKIRSTKLEDSAMYFCASSAGSPPYEQYFGPGTRLTVT.

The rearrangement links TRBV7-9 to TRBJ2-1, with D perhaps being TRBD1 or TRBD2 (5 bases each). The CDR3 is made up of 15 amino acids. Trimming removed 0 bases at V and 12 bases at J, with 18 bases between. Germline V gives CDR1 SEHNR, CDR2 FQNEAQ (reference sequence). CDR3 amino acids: CASSLALGHERGQFF. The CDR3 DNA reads TGTGCCAGCAGCTTAGCCCTTGGACACGAGAGGGGGCAGTTCTTC.

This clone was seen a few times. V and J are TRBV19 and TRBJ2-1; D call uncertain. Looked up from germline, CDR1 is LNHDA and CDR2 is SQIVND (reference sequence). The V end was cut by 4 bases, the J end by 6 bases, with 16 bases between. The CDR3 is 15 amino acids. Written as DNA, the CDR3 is TGTGCCAGTAGTACGCAAGCGAGAGACCCCAATGAGCAGTTCTTC. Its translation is CASSTQARDPNEQFF.

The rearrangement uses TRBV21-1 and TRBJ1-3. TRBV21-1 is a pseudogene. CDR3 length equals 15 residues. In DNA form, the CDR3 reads TGTGCCAGCAGAGCGGGGGGAGACTCTGGAAACACCATATATTTT. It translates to CASRAGGDSGNTIYF.

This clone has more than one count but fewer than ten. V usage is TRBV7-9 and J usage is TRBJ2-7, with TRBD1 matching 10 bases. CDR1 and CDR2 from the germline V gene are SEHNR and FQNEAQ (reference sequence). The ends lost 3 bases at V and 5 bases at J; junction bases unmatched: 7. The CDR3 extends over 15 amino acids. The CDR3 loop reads CASSLGQGRFNEQYF. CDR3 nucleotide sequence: TGTGCCAGCAGCTTGGGACAGGGGAGATTCAACGAGCAGTACTTC.

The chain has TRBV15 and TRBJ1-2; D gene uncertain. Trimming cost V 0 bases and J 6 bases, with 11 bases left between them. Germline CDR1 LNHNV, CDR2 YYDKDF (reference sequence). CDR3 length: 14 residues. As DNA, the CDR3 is TGTGCCACCAGCAGAGATAAGAAGGGAGATGGCTACACCTTC. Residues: CATSRDKKGDGYTF.

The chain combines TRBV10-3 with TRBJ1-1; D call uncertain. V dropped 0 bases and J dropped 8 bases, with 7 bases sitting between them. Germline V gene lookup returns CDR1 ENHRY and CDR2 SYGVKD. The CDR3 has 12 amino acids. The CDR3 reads CAISESYGEAFF. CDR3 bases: TGTGCCATCAGTGAGTCTTATGGGGAAGCTTTCTTT.

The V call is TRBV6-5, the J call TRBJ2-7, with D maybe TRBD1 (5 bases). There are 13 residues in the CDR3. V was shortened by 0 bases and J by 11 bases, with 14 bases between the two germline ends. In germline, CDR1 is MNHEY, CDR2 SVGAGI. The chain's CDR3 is CASSYSGAPGEYF. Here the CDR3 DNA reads TGTGCCAGCAGTTACTCTGGGGCGCCGGGCGAGTACTTC.

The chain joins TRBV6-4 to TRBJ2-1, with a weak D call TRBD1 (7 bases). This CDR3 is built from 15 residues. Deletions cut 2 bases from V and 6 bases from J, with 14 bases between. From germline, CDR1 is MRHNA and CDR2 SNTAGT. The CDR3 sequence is CASSDRGRGANEQFF. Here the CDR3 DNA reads TGTGCCAGCAGTGACAGGGGGCGCGGGGCCAATGAGCAGTTCTTC.

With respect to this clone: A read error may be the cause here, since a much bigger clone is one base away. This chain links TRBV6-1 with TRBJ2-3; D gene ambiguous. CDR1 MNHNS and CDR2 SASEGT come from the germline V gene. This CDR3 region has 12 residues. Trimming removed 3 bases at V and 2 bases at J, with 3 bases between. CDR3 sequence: CASSDNTDTQYF. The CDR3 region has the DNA TGTGCCAGCAGTGATAACACAGATACGCAGTATTTT.